This entry is about one T cell receptor beta chain. The method was immunoSEQ multiplex PCR; TCRdb's version includes in-frame clones alone and lacks a portion of them. The sample shows roughly 410,000 clones, approximately 90% of them seen only once. The data were taken from a study of blood T cell repertoires in COVID-19. This CDR3 has 12 residues. V trimming: 6 bases; J trimming: 11 bases; junction bases outside the gene matches: 4. Germline loops: CDR1 MNHNY, CDR2 SVGAGI (reference sequence). This TCR derives from a woman in her thirties or forties with COVID-19, enrolled during active disease. The J gene is TRBJ1-6, the V gene TRBV6-6; 7 positions match TRBD1. Sequenced input: peripheral blood. In nucleotides, the CDR3 is TGTGCCAGCAGCCAAACAGGGGCACCCCTCCACTTT. Its protein product is CASSQTGAPLHF.